The 18 T cell receptor beta chains presented below share a single source sample, sequenced in a study of blood T cell repertoires in COVID-19 (TCRdb year 2020). To prepare the library, the immunoSEQ multiplex PCR assay was applied. TCRdb stores this immuneACCESS table with in-frame sequences only. Part of the clones is absent; in the studies checked, under half of the shortfall reflects unresolved V genes, and no reason is known for the rest. The sample contains over 150,000 clones, roughly 90% of them found a single time. Jointly, the top ten make up 2% to 2.5% of the sample. Input material: PBMCs or T cells enriched from blood (not recorded which). These receptors all stem from a woman in her thirties who had recovered from COVID-19.

This clone was counted between two and nine times. The chain is built from TRBV4-1 and TRBJ2-1; TRBD2 matches 8 bases. Germline-derived CDR1 and CDR2 are MGHRA and YSYEKL. Trimming cost V 1 base and J 5 bases; bases outside gene matches: 10. The CDR3 consists of 17 residues. This chain's CDR3 is CASSQGGAGAGDNEQFF. The DNA of the CDR3 is TGCGCCAGCAGCCAAGGGGGAGCGGGAGCCGGAGACAATGAGCAGTTCTTC.

The CDR3 coding sequence is TGTGCCAGCAGCAACCCTAGGGCGGGAGGCTACAATGAGCAGTTCTTC. It yields the protein CASSNPRAGGYNEQFF. The chain couples TRBV11-3 to TRBJ2-1; 8 bases are a match to TRBD2. The germline V gene encodes CDR1 SGHNT and CDR2 YENEEA. Trimming took 5 bases from V and 3 from J; bases not matched to a gene: 9. The length of the CDR3 is 16 residues.

This chain joins TRBV13 and TRBJ2-6, with D hard to call. CDR1 is PRHDT, CDR2 FYEKMQ, per germline (reference sequence). V gave up 8 bases and J gave up 0 bases, with 11 bases separating them. The CDR3 length is 15 residues. This CDR3 is CASLRLLSGANVLTF. CDR3 sequence (DNA): TGTGCCAGCCTCAGGTTGCTCTCTGGGGCCAACGTCCTGACTTTC.

V gene TRBV4-1 combines with J gene TRBJ1-2; no reliable D call. The CDR3 covers 14 residues. Germline V lookup: CDR1 MGHRA, CDR2 YSYEKL. Trimming stripped 1 base from V and 2 bases from J, with 8 bases between. The CDR3 DNA reads as TGCGCCAGCAGCCAAGGGTCACAGAACTATGGCTACACCTTC. It codes for CASSQGSQNYGYTF.

This clone was counted between two and nine times. This chain links TRBV30 with TRBJ1-2; TRBD1 agrees at 7 bases. After removal of 0 bases from V and 4 bases from J, the junction contained 2 bases not matched to a gene. Germline V gene sequence: CDR1 GTSNPN, CDR2 SVGIG (reference sequence). This CDR3 comprises 13 residues. DNA of the CDR3: TGTGCCTGGAGTGTTGGGACAGCCTATGGCTACACCTTC. Translation: CAWSVGTAYGYTF.

Only a few counts were recorded for this clone. The chain recombines TRBV28 with TRBJ1-6; TRBD1 is a possible D gene (6 bases). There are 15 residues in the CDR3. The V end was cut by 5 bases, the J end by 10 bases, with 18 bases between. From germline, CDR1 is MDHEN and CDR2 SYDVKM. The CDR3, as DNA: TGTGCCAGCAGTCCCCCGGGGGGCGCAGGGTCACCCCTCCACTTT. Encoded protein: CASSPPGGAGSPLHF.

The chain links TRBV4-1 to TRBJ1-1; TRBD1 is a possible D gene (5 bases). CDR1 and CDR2 from the germline V gene are MGHRA and YSYEKL. The CDR3 loop spans 15 amino acids. Trimming took 1 base from V and 0 from J, leaving 9 bases between them. CDR3 region: CASSQAGVMNTEAFF. DNA for the CDR3: TGCGCCAGCAGCCAAGCGGGGGTTATGAACACTGAAGCTTTCTTT.

The chain couples TRBV6-2 or TRBV6-3 to TRBJ2-3, with 10 bases fitting TRBD2. V shed 0 bases, J shed 2 bases, and the junction held 17 bases outside the gene matches. This CDR3 spans 21 amino acids. From germline, CDR1 is MNHEY and CDR2 SVGEGT. The CDR3 is CASSYSKGRAGGPMITDTQYF. CDR3 in DNA: TGTGCCAGCAGTTACTCGAAGGGTCGAGCGGGGGGGCCGATGATCACAGATACGCAGTATTTT.

Of note for this clone: The junction does not match germline at one end; this may be a read error. This rearrangement joins TRBV7-7 to TRBJ2-5; 8 nucleotides line up with TRBD1. Germline loops: CDR1 SSHAT, CDR2 FNYEAQ (reference sequence). The CDR3 has 16 amino acids. In DNA form, the CDR3 reads TGTGCTAGCAGCTCTGGCGACAGGGGAATTCTCGAGACCCAGTACTTC. This encodes CASSSGDRGILETQYF.

V is TRBV5-5 and J is TRBJ1-5; 7 nucleotides agree with TRBD1. The CDR3 covers 17 residues. Germline V gives CDR1 SGHKS, CDR2 YYEKEE (reference sequence). The trim removed 0 bases at V and 3 bases at J, leaving 9 bases unmatched. The CDR3 region is CASSLVGWTGLNQPQHF. DNA for the CDR3: TGTGCCAGCAGCTTGGTTGGGTGGACAGGTCTCAATCAGCCCCAGCATTTT.

The table lists this clone with a count of one. The rearrangement joins TRBV24-1 to TRBJ2-1; D remains ambiguous. The V gene's germline CDR1 is KGHDR and CDR2 SFDVKD. Trimming removed 5 bases from V and 3 bases from J, with 7 bases in between. The CDR3 runs to 13 residues. CDR3 loop: CATSGNGYNEQFF. The CDR3 nucleotides read TGTGCCACCAGTGGCAACGGCTACAATGAGCAGTTCTTC.

J is TRBJ2-3 and V is TRBV9; 11 bases align to TRBD2. V shed 2 bases, J shed 1 base, and the junction held 6 bases outside the gene matches. CDR1 and CDR2 (germline): SGDLS, YYNGEE. The CDR3 length is 17 residues. CDR3 protein: CASSVPTSGGRTDTQYF. CDR3 nucleotide sequence: TGTGCCAGCAGCGTGCCTACTAGCGGGGGACGCACAGATACGCAGTATTTT.

The rearrangement uses TRBV7-9 and TRBJ2-1; 7 bases fit TRBD2. J gave up 8 bases and V 5 bases, and 6 bases lay outside the gene matches. Germline values: CDR1 SEHNR, CDR2 FQNEAQ (reference sequence). The CDR3 is 13 amino acids. The DNA of the CDR3 is TGTGCCAGCAGCCCGCGGGAGTACGATGAGCAGTTCTTC. It encodes CASSPREYDEQFF. Using reference TRBV7-9 and TRBJ2-1 for the parts outside the CDR3, the full variable domain is DTGVSQNPRHKITKRGQNVTFRCDPISEHNRLYWYRQTLGQGPEFLTYFQNEAQLEKSRLLSDRFSAERPKGSFSTLEIQRTEQGDSAMYLCASSPREYDEQFFGPGTRLTVL.

The rearrangement uses TRBV5-1 and TRBJ2-1; 7 positions match TRBD2. The V and J ends lost 0 bases and 8 bases, in that order; junction bases with no gene match: 5. Germline V gene sequence: CDR1 SGHRS, CDR2 YFSETQ. The CDR3 covers 14 residues. This CDR3 is CASSLGGSEDEQFF. CDR3 DNA sequence: TGCGCCAGCAGCTTGGGCGGGAGTGAAGATGAGCAGTTCTTC.

This clone was detected a few times. CDR3 in amino acids: CSVAPQGTNYGYTF. In DNA form, the CDR3 reads TGCAGCGTTGCACCACAGGGGACTAACTATGGCTACACCTTC. The genes are TRBV29-1 and TRBJ1-2; TRBD1 matches 7 bases. V lost 4 bases and J lost 0; bases outside the gene matches: 5. Germline-derived CDR1 and CDR2 are SQVTM and ANQGSEA. This CDR3 is built from 14 residues.

This sequence joins TRBV12-3 or TRBV12-4 and TRBJ2-1; D is perhaps TRBD1 (5 bases). Deletions cut 6 bases from V and 7 bases from J, with 10 bases between. CDR3 size: 12 residues. The CDR3 here is CASSPQGNEQFF. The CDR3 bases are TGTGCCAGCAGCCCTCAGGGAAATGAGCAGTTCTTC.

The sample holds one count of this clone. V and J are TRBV2 and TRBJ1-1; 7 bases line up with TRBD1. V lost 8 bases, J lost 4 bases, and 13 bases stayed unmatched. This CDR3 contains 15 residues. From germline, CDR1 is SNHLY and CDR2 FYNNEI. The CDR3 is CASRPRQGLRTEAFF. Written as DNA, the CDR3 is TGTGCCAGCCGCCCTAGACAGGGTCTTCGCACTGAAGCTTTCTTT.

The gene calls are TRBV6-2 or TRBV6-3 and TRBJ2-1; 8 nucleotides agree with TRBD2. V was pared by 4 bases and J by 0 bases, with 8 bases of the junction left unmatched. Germline CDR1 reads MNHEY; CDR2 reads SVGEGT. This CDR3 contains 17 residues. The CDR3 bases are TGTGCCAGCAGTTCCACACGGGGGGGGAGCTCCTACAATGAGCAGTTCTTC. Its protein is CASSSTRGGSSYNEQFF.